This is a list of T cell receptor beta chains from one sample in a study of blood T cell repertoires in COVID-19. Only in-frame clones appear in the TCRdb table, and some are missing; sequencing was by immunoSEQ multiplex PCR. Of approximately 230,000 clones listed, around 80% were seen once; the top ten hold around 20%. The sequencing sample was made of peripheral blood. The source of these receptors is a man aged 30 to 39 with active or convalescent COVID-19. Each CDR3 is given with its conserved first and last residue. D genes are given only for firm matches. Size is omitted from some rows. Given values are once, few, many or a class for expanded clones.

clone size	CDR3 length	D gene	V gene	J gene	CDR3 protein	CDR3 DNA
.	13	.	TRBV2	TRBJ1-5	CASSQDSNQPQHF	TGTGCCAGCAGCCAGGATAGCAATCAGCCCCAGCATTTT
few	13	.	TRBV28	TRBJ1-1	CASSLPGNTEAFF	TGTGCCAGCAGTTTGCCGGGGAACACTGAAGCTTTCTTT
few	14	.	TRBV5-1	TRBJ1-3	CASSSGISGNTIYF	TGCGCCAGCAGCTCCGGTATCTCTGGAAACACCATATATTTT
.	15	TRBD2	TRBV5-5	TRBJ2-7	CASSFRLAQTYEQYF	TGTGCCAGCAGCTTCCGACTAGCGCAAACCTACGAGCAGTACTTC
.	16	TRBD2	TRBV24-1	TRBJ2-3	CATSDPIAGGADTQYF	TGTGCCACCAGTGATCCGATAGCGGGAGGGGCAGATACGCAGTATTTT
.	14	.	TRBV6-5	TRBJ1-6	CASSRAGVVSPLHF	TGTGCCAGCAGTAGGGCAGGGGTAGTTTCACCCCTCCACTTT
once	16	.	TRBV27	TRBJ1-4	CASSGTGLATNEKLFF	TGTGCCAGCAGTGGTACAGGGTTAGCAACTAATGAAAAACTGTTTTTT
.	15	TRBD1	TRBV7-9	TRBJ2-7	CASSRGTGNSDEQYF	TGTGCCAGCAGCCGGGGGACAGGAAATTCAGACGAGCAGTACTTC
.	19	.	TRBV15	TRBJ2-7	CVTSRDSPRAPTYSYEQYF	TGTGTCACCAGCAGAGATTCCCCCAGGGCACCTACGTACTCCTACGAGCAGTACTTC
.	16	.	TRBV27	TRBJ1-4	CASSAIPPRGNEKLFF	TGTGCCAGCAGCGCTATTCCCCCCCGGGGTAATGAAAAACTGTTTTTT
once	13	.	TRBV5-4	TRBJ2-7	CASSRNGPYEQYF	TGTGCCAGCAGCCGCAACGGTCCCTACGAGCAGTACTTC
few	16	TRBD1	TRBV7-9	TRBJ1-6	CASSSRDQGADSPLHF	TGTGCCAGCAGCTCAAGGGATCAGGGGGCGGATTCACCCCTCCACTTT
.	14	.	TRBV6-5	TRBJ1-2	CASSYAASDYGYTF	TGTGCCAGCAGTTACGCTGCGTCGGACTATGGCTACACCTTC
once	16	TRBD1	TRBV4-3	TRBJ1-1	CASSQGPDRGNTEAFF	TGCGCCAGCAGCCAAGGCCCCGACAGGGGGAACACTGAAGCTTTCTTT
.	15	.	TRBV19	TRBJ1-5	CASSIGRGYNQPQHF	TGTGCCAGTAGTATCGGCAGGGGATACAATCAGCCCCAGCATTTT
.	14	.	TRBV28	TRBJ1-2	CASSLPGRAYGYTF	TGTGCCAGCAGTTTACCTGGGAGGGCCTATGGCTACACCTTC
.	13	.	TRBV5-4	TRBJ2-5	CASSPGPQETQYF	TGTGCCAGCAGCCCGGGTCCTCAAGAGACCCAGTACTTC
.	14	.	TRBV7-2	TRBJ1-4	CASSLLGVGEKLFF	TGTGCCAGCAGCTTATTGGGTGTCGGGGAAAAACTGTTTTTT
.	15	TRBD1	TRBV15	TRBJ1-1	CATSRDRGLNTEAFF	TGTGCCACCAGCAGGGACAGGGGGCTGAACACTGAAGCTTTCTTT
.	14	.	TRBV5-5	TRBJ1-1	CASSLVALNTEAFF	TGTGCCAGCAGCTTGGTGGCCTTGAACACTGAAGCTTTCTTT
.	14	.	TRBV6-6	TRBJ1-1	CASSYQGPNTEAFF	TGTGCCAGCAGTTACCAGGGGCCGAACACTGAAGCTTTCTTT
.	12	.	TRBV29-1	TRBJ2-1	CSVRGAYNEQFF	TGCAGCGTACGGGGGGCGTATAATGAGCAGTTCTTC
once	17	.	TRBV11-2	TRBJ1-6	CASSLDRLDSPGSPLHF	TGTGCCAGCAGCTTAGACCGATTGGACAGTCCTGGCTCACCCCTCCACTTT
.	14	.	TRBV18	TRBJ2-5	CASSPPNKRETQYF	TGTGCCAGCTCACCACCGAATAAGCGGGAGACCCAGTACTTC